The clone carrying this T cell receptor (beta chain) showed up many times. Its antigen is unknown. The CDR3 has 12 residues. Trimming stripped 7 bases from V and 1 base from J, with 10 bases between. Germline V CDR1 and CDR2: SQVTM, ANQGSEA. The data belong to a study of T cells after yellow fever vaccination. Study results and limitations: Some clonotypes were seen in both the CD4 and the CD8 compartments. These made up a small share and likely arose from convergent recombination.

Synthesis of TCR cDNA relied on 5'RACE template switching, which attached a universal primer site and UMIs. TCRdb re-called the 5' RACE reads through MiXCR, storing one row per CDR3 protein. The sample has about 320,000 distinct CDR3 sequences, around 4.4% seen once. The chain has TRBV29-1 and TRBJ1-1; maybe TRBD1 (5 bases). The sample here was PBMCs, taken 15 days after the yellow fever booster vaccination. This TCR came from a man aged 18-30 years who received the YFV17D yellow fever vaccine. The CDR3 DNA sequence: TGCAGCGGACTACAGGAGAACACTGAAGCTTTCTTT. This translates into CSGLQENTEAFF.